This TCR beta chain stems from a study of T cell changes during pregnancy in multiple sclerosis. V shed 5 bases, J shed 5 bases, and the junction held 11 bases outside the gene matches. The CDR3 extends over 16 amino acids. The germline CDR1 and CDR2 sequences are SEHNR and FQNEAQ (reference sequence). Measured with immunoSEQ multiplex PCR; TCRdb has only the in-frame clones, and not every one. Of some 100,000 clones listed, almost 95% are singletons. The specimen was peripheral blood, collected before pregnancy. The J gene is TRBJ2-1, the V gene TRBV7-9; 8 bases are shared with TRBD2. This TCR came from a female donor with multiple sclerosis, enrolled in a pregnancy study. CDR3 coding DNA: TGTGCCAGCAGCCCTTTAGGGGCGGGAGGTAACAATGAGCAGTTCTTC. Protein: CASSPLGAGGNNEQFF.